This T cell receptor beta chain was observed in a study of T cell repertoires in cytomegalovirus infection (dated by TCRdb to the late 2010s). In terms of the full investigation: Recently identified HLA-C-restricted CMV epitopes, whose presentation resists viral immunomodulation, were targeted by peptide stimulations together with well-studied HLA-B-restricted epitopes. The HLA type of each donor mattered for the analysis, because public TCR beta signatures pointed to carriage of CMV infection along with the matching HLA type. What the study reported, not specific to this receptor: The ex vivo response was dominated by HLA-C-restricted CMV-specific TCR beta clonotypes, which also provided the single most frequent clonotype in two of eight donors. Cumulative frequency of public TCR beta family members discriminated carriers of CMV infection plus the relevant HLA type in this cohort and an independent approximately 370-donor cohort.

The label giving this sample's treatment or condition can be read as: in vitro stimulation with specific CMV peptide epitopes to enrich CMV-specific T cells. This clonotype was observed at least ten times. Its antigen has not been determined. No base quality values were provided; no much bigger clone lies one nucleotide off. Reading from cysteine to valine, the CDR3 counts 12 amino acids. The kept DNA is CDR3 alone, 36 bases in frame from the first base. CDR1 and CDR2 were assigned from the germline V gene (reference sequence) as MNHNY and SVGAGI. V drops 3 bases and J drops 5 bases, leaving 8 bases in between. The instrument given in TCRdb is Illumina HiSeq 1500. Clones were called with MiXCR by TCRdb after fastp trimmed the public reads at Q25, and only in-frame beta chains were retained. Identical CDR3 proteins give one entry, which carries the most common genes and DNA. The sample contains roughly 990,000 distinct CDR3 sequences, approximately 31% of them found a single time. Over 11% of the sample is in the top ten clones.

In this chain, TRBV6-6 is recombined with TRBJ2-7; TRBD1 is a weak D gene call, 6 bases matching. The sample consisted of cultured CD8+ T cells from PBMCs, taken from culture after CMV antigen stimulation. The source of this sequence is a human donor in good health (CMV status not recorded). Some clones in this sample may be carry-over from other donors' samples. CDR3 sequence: CASSYQGHEQYV. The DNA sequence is TGTGCCAGCAGTTATCAGGGGCACGAGCAGTACGTC.